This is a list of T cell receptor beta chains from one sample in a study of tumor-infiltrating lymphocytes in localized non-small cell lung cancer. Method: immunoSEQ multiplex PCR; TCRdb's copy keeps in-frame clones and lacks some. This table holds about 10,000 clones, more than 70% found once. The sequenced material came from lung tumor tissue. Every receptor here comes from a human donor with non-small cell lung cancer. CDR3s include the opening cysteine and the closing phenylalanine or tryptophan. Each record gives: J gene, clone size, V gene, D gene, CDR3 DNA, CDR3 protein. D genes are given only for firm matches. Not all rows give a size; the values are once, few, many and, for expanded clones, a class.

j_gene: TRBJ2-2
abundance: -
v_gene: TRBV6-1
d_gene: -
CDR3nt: TGTGCCAGCAGTGAAGCTGGTTATGGAACAGGCCTGAGTACCGGGGAGCTGTTTTTT
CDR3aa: CASSEAGYGTGLSTGELFF

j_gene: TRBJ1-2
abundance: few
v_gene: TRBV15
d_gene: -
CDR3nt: TGTGCCACCAGCAGGGTCCGCGGGGACAACTATGGCTACACCTTC
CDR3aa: CATSRVRGDNYGYTF

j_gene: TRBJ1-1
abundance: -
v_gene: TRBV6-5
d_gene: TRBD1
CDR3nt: TGTGCCAGCAGTAGGCGGACAGGGAACACTGAAGCTTTCTTT
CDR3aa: CASSRRTGNTEAFF

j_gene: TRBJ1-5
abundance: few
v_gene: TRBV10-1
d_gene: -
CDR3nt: TGCGCCAGCAGAGAAGTCGGCGGATTTAATCAGCCCCAGCATTTT
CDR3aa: CASREVGGFNQPQHF

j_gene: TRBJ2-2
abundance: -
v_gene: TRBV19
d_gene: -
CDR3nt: TGTGCCAGTACTTCAGGGGCAAGAGGCGGGGAGCTGTTTTTT
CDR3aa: CASTSGARGGELFF

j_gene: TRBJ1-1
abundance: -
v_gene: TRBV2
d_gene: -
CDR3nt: TGTGCCAGCAAAGGAATGGCCACTGAAGCTTTCTTT
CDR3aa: CASKGMATEAFF

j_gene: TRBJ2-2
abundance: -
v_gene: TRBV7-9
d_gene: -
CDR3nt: TGTGCCGGAAATCGGGGCCACCCTTCGAACACCGGGGAGCTGTTTTTT
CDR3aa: CAGNRGHPSNTGELFF

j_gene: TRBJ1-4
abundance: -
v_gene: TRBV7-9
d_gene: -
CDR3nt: TGTGCCAGCAGCTTCAATCGGGGGGAGGGTGAAAAACTGTTTTTT
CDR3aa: CASSFNRGEGEKLFF

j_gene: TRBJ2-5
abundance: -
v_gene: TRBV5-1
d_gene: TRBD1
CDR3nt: TGCGCCAGCAGCTCGATACAGGGGACCCGAGAGACCCAGTACTTC
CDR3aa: CASSSIQGTRETQYF

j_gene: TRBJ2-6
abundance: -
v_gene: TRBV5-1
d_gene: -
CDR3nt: TGCGCCAGCAGCTGGGCGGGGTCCTACTCTGGGGCCAACGTCCTGACTTTC
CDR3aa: CASSWAGSYSGANVLTF

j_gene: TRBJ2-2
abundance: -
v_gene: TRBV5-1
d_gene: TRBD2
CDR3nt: TGCGCCAGCAGCTCGCAAGGACTAGCGGGGTCCGGGGAGCTGTTTTTT
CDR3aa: CASSSQGLAGSGELFF

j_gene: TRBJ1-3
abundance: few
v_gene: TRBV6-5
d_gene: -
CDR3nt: TGTGCCAGCAGCCGTGGACAGGGAAACACCATATATTTT
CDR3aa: CASSRGQGNTIYF

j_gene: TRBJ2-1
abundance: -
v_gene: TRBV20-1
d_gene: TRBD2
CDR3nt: TGCAGTGCCACACTAGCGGATGAGCAGTTCTTC
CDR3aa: CSATLADEQFF

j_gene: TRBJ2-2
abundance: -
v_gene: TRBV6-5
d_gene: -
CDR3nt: TGTGCCAGCAGTTCAGGGAAGCCCGGGGAGCTGTTTTTT
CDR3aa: CASSSGKPGELFF

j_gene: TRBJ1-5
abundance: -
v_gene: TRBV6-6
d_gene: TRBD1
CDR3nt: TGTGCCAGCACCCCGGGACAGCAAAGGGGTCAGCCCCAGCATTTT
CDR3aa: CASTPGQQRGQPQHF

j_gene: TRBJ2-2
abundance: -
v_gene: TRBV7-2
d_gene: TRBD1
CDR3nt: TGTGCCAGCAGCTTAGAACAGGGGACCGGGGAGCTGTTTTTT
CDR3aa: CASSLEQGTGELFF

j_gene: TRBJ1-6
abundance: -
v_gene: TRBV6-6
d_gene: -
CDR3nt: TGTGCCAGCAGTTACGGAGACTTGAGCTCACCCCTCCACTTT
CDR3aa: CASSYGDLSSPLHF

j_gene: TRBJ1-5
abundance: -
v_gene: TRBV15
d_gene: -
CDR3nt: TGTGCCACCAGAGGATGGGGCGATCAGCCCCAGCATTTT
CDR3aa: CATRGWGDQPQHF

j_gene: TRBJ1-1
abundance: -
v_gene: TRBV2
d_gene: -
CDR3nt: TGTGCCAGCAGTGAGTGGCTCTCTGAAGCTTTCTTT
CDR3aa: CASSEWLSEAFF

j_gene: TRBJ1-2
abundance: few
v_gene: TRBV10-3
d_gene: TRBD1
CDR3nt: TGTGCCATCAGCCCCCGGGACAGGGCCTATGGCTACACCTTC
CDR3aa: CAISPRDRAYGYTF

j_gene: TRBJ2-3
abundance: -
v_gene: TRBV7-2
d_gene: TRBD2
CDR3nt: TGTGCCAGCAGCTCGGCTAGCGGGGCCTCCAATACGCAGTATTTT
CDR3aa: CASSSASGASNTQYF

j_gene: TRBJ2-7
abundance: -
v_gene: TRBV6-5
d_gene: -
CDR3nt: TGTGCCAGCAGAGACTTCCGGGGCGAGCAGTACTTC
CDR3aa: CASRDFRGEQYF

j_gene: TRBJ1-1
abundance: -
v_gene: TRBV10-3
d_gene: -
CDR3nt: TGTGCCATCAGTGGGGGTACGGGCACTGAAGCTTTCTTT
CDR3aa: CAISGGTGTEAFF

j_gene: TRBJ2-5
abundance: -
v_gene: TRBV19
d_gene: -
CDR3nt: TGTGCCAGTAGTTACTCCGGGCTCAAAGAGACCCAGTACTTC
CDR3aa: CASSYSGLKETQYF

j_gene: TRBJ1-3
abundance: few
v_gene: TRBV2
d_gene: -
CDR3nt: TGTGCCAGCAGTGAAGACGGCCTGATCTCTGGAAACACCATATATTTT
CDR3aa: CASSEDGLISGNTIYF

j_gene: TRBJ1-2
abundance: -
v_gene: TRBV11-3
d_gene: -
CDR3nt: TGTGCCAGCAGCTCCGGGGGAGCTAACTATGGCTACACCTTC
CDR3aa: CASSSGGANYGYTF

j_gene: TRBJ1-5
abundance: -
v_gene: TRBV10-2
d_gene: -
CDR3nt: TGCGCCAGCGGGGATGGAACAGCAGTTTACCCCCAGCATTTT
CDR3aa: CASGDGTAVYPQHF

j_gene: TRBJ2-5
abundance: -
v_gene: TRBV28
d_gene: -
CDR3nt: TGTGCCAGCTTCCGGGCCTACACCGGAGAGACCCAGTACTTC
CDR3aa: CASFRAYTGETQYF

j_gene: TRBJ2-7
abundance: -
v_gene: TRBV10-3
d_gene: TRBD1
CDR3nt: TGTGCCATCAGTGACACTACAGGGGGCCCCGAGCAGTACTTC
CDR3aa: CAISDTTGGPEQYF

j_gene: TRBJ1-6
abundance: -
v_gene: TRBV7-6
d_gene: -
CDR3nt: TGTGCCAGCAGCGTCGGGGCCCTGGGGACCCTCCACTTT
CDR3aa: CASSVGALGTLHF

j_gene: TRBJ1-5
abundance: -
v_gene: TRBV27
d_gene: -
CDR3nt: TGTGCCAGCAGTGCGGGAATGGGCAATCAGCCCCAGCATTTT
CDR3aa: CASSAGMGNQPQHF

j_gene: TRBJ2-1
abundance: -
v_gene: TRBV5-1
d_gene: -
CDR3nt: TGCGCCAGCAGCTTCGGACAAGTTTACAATGAGCAGTTCTTC
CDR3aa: CASSFGQVYNEQFF

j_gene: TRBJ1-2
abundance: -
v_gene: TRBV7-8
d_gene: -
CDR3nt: TGTGCCAGCAGCTTAGATTTCGGGGAAGGAGGCTACACCTTC
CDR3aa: CASSLDFGEGGYTF

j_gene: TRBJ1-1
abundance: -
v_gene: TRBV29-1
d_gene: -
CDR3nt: TGCAGCGTTGAGGGAAGGGGATGGGGCACTGAAGCTTTCTTT
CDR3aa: CSVEGRGWGTEAFF

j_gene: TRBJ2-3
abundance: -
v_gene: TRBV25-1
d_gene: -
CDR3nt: TGTGCCAGCAGTGAATATGCAGCCTCGCTCACAGATACGCAGTATTTT
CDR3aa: CASSEYAASLTDTQYF

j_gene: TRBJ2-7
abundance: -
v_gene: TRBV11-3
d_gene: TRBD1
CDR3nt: TGTGCCAGCAGCACCTTACAGGGGGCGATGTCGGAGCAGTACTTC
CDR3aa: CASSTLQGAMSEQYF

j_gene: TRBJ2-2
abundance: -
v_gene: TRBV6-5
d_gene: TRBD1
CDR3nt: TGTGCCAGCACCGAGGGACAGTTGAACACCGGGGAGCTGTTTTTT
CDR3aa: CASTEGQLNTGELFF

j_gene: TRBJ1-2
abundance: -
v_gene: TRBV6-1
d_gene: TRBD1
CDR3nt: TGTGCCAGCAGTGAAGTGGGACAGGGGAGATATGGCTACACCTTC
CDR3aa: CASSEVGQGRYGYTF

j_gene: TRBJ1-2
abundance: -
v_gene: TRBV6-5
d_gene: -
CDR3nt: TGTGCCAGCAGTTACTCGAGTAAGGGATACTATGGCTACACCTTC
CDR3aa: CASSYSSKGYYGYTF

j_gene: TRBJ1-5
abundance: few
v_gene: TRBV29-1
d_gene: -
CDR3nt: TGCAGCGTGACGGACAGCCTCAATCAGCCCCAGCATTTT
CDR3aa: CSVTDSLNQPQHF

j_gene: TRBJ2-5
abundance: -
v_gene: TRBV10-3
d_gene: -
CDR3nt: TGTGCCATCAGCACCCGAGATAAGACCCAGTACTTC
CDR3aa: CAISTRDKTQYF

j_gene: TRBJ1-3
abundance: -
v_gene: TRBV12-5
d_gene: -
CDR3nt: TGTGCTAGTGGTTTGGTACAATCGGGGGGAAACACCATATATTTT
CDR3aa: CASGLVQSGGNTIYF

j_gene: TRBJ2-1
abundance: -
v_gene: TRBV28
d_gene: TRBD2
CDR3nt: TGTGCCAGCAGTTTATGGCCGGGACTAGCGGGGGAAGGGGGCTACAATGAGCAGTTCTTC
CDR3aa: CASSLWPGLAGEGGYNEQFF

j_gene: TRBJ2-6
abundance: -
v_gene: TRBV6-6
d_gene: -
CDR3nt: TGTGCCAGCTCTCCAAATATCCCCTCCGGGGCCAACGTCCTGACTTTC
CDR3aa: CASSPNIPSGANVLTF

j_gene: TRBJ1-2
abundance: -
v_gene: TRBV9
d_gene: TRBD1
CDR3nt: TGTGCCAGCAGCCAAGGGGGGACAGGGATCTATGGCTACACCTTC
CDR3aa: CASSQGGTGIYGYTF

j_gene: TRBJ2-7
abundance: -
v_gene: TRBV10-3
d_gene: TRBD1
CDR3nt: TGTGCCATCAGGGGGACAGGGGGCGCAAAGGAGCAGTACTTC
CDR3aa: CAIRGTGGAKEQYF

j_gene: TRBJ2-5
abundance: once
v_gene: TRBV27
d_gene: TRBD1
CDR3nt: TGTGCCAGCAGTTGGGGGACAGGGGGCAAAGAGACCCAGTACTTC
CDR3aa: CASSWGTGGKETQYF

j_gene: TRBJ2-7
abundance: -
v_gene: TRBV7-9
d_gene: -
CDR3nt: TGTGCCAGCAGTCGCGACCGCGAGCAGTACTTC
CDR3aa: CASSRDREQYF

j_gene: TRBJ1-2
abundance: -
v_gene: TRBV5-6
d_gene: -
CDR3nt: TGTGCCAGCAGCTCCGGGGGTTATGGCTACACCTTC
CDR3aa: CASSSGGYGYTF